This T cell receptor (delta chain) was sequenced in a study of gamma-delta T cells after stem cell transplantation. The ends were cut back, 2 bases at V and 1 base at J, with 20 bases in the middle. Germline V gene lookup returns CDR1 TVYSNPD and CDR2 GDNSRS (reference sequence). CDR3 length equals 16 residues. This clone is labeled as medium-sized. This likely traces to a read error, being one base from a far larger clone. TCRdb re-called the RT-PCR reads with CATT. The sample holds about 820 delta-chain clones, approximately 3.3% seen once. The chain joins TRDV3 to TRDJ1; D not resolved. The sequenced sample consisted of gamma-delta T cells. The receptor comes from a human donor. It is not recorded whose cells these are; they may come from a transplant donor. The CDR3: CAFLGKWAQCTDKLIF. In nucleotides, the CDR3 is TGTGCCTTTTTGGGCAAGTGGGCTCAGTGCACCGATAAACTCATCTTT. The full variable domain, in which reference TRDV3 and TRDJ1 provide the parts outside the CDR3, is CDKVTQSSPDQTVASGSEVVLLCTYDTVYSNPDLFWYRIRPDYSFQFVFYGDNSRSEGADFTQGRFSVKHILTQKAFHLVISPVRTEDSATYYCAFLGKWAQCTDKLIFGKGTRVTVEP.